Listed below are T cell receptor beta chains from one sample, sequenced in a study of Graves' ophthalmopathy and Graves' hyperthyroidism. TCRdb re-called the multiplex PCR reads through MiXCR, storing one row per CDR3 protein. There are around 600,000 distinct CDR3 sequences in the sample; just over 40% occur only once, and roughly 3.5% lies in the top ten. The sample was peripheral blood. The origin of the receptors is an adult man with Graves' ophthalmopathy. The CDR3 runs from the conserved cysteine through the conserved F or W. A D gene is named only where the DNA matches it firmly. Size is omitted from some rows. Given values are once, few, many or a class for expanded clones.

d_call j_call clone_size v_call cdr3_nt cdr3_aa
- TRBJ1-1 - TRBV24-1 TGTGCCACCAGTGACGGACGAAACACTGAAGCTTTCTTT CATSDGRNTEAFF
TRBD2 TRBJ2-2 - TRBV7-3 TGTGCCAGCAGCTTAACTTCGGGGGGGGGCAGCACCGGGGAGCTGTTTTTT CASSLTSGGGSTGELFF
- TRBJ1-1 many TRBV19 TGTGCCAGTAGAACCCAATCCAGGGACATGAACACTGAAGCTTTCTTT CASRTQSRDMNTEAFF
- TRBJ2-2 few TRBV12-3/TRBV12-4 TGTGCCAGCAGTCCGTTAAGATCCCCCGGGGAGCTGTTTTTT CASSPLRSPGELFF
TRBD1 TRBJ1-1 many TRBV5-5 TGTGCCAGCAGCTTTGGACAGGGGGTGTATGCTTTCTTT CASSFGQGVYAFF
- TRBJ1-3 - TRBV5-1 TGCGCCAGCAGCCCGATTGGGACTTCTGGAAGCACCATATATTTT CASSPIGTSGSTIYF
TRBD2 TRBJ2-2 many TRBV20-1 TGCAGTGCTAGGAGTAGCGGGAGTCTCACCGGGGAGCTGTTTTTT CSARSSGSLTGELFF
TRBD2 TRBJ2-2 many TRBV29-1 TGCAGCGTTGAAAAGCGGGAGGGCTATACCGGGGAGCTGTTTTTT CSVEKREGYTGELFF
TRBD1 TRBJ1-6 many TRBV20-1 TGCAGTGCTAGAGACAGGGGGCATAATTCACCCCTCCACTTT CSARDRGHNSPLHF
- TRBJ1-1 - TRBV30 TGTGCCTGGAGTACCCAGGGCGAGACTGAAGCTTTCTTT CAWSTQGETEAFF
- TRBJ2-6 many TRBV7-8 TGTGCCAGCAGATACCGTGGCGGGGGCGGGCGAAAAGGGGCCAACGTCCTGACTTTC CASRYRGGGGRKGANVLTF
- TRBJ1-2 many TRBV12-3/TRBV12-4 TGTGCCAGCAGTTTACGGCAGGGAGGTAACTATGGCTACACCTTC CASSLRQGGNYGYTF
- TRBJ2-5 - TRBV7-2 TGCGCCAGCAGCCAAGAAGCCCGGGCGCAAGAGACCCAGTACTTC CASSQEARAQETQYF
- TRBJ2-2 few TRBV6-4 TGTGCCAGCCTATTGACTGCGAACACCGGGGAGCTGTTTTTT CASLLTANTGELFF
TRBD1 TRBJ2-7 few TRBV4-2 TGTGCCAGCAGCCAAGATGAGGGGACAGGCCGTACCTACGAGCAGTACTTC CASSQDEGTGRTYEQYF
TRBD2 TRBJ2-7 many TRBV12-3/TRBV12-4 TGTGCCAGCATGGACGCGGGAGGGCCCTACGAGCAGTACTTC CASMDAGGPYEQYF
- TRBJ1-4 - TRBV9 TGTGCCAGCAGCGTCAACAGGATTGGAAGTGAAAAACTGTTTTTT CASSVNRIGSEKLFF
- TRBJ1-2 many TRBV7-2 TGTGCCAGCAGCTCCTCGACAGGAGAGGGCTACACCTTC CASSSSTGEGYTF
TRBD1 TRBJ1-1 few TRBV10-3 TGTGCCATCAGGGGGACAGGGCGGTGGACTGAAGCTTTCTTT CAIRGTGRWTEAFF
- TRBJ2-5 - TRBV12-3/TRBV12-4 TGTGCCAGCAGTTTATCGGACGAAATAGGGACCCAGTACTTC CASSLSDEIGTQYF
TRBD2 TRBJ2-5 - TRBV29-1 TGCAGCCAAGGACTAGCGGAGACCCAGTACTTC CSQGLAETQYF
- TRBJ1-2 many TRBV9 TGTGCCAGCAGCGGAAGACGGGGGGTGGATGGCTACACCTTC CASSGRRGVDGYTF
TRBD1 TRBJ2-7 few TRBV3-1 TGTGCCAGCAGCCTTGGACAGGTGGCCGAGCAGTACTTC CASSLGQVAEQYF
- TRBJ2-5 - TRBV4-2 TGTGCCAGCAGCCAAGATTTATTTAGCGCGTACCAAGAGACCCAGTACTTC CASSQDLFSAYQETQYF
TRBD2 TRBJ2-5 - TRBV29-1 TGCAGCGTCGTAGCGGGAGAGACCCAGTACTTC CSVVAGETQYF
- TRBJ2-7 - TRBV5-1 TGCGCCAGCAGCTGGGACGGATCCTACGAGCAGTACTTC CASSWDGSYEQYF
- TRBJ1-4 few TRBV5-1 TGCGCCAGCAGCTTGTCAGGACAGCGGGATGAAAAACTGTTTTTT CASSLSGQRDEKLFF
- TRBJ1-2 - TRBV7-9 TGTGCCAGCTGCCACAATTCCTCAGGGACTGACTACACCTTC CASCHNSSGTDYTF
- TRBJ1-1 many TRBV9 TGTGCCAGCAGCGTAGACAGGGAGGCTGAAGCTTTCTTT CASSVDREAEAFF
TRBD2 TRBJ2-1 - TRBV15 TGTGCCACCAGCAGAGATAGCGGGAGGTTCACTGAGCAGTTCTTC CATSRDSGRFTEQFF
TRBD1 TRBJ1-6 once TRBV7-2 TGTGCCAGCAGCTTAGGGATGGGACAGGGTAATTCACCCCTCCACTTT CASSLGMGQGNSPLHF
- TRBJ2-5 - TRBV2 TGTGCCAGCAGCTCCACTAGACGAGGGGGGAGCCAAGAGACCCAGTACTTC CASSSTRRGGSQETQYF
- TRBJ1-5 many TRBV2 TGTGCCAGCAGTGTCGGTTGGAGCAATCAGCCCCAGCATTTT CASSVGWSNQPQHF
TRBD1 TRBJ1-1 - TRBV29-1 TGCAGCCGGACAGGGCCGGGGACTGAAGCTTTCTTT CSRTGPGTEAFF
- TRBJ1-6 few TRBV7-4 TGTGCCAGCAGCTTAGAAATTGACAGCTCCTATAATTCACCCCTCCACTTT CASSLEIDSSYNSPLHF
- TRBJ2-2 once TRBV19 TGTGCCAGTAGTATACAGGGACAACCGAACACCGGGGAGCTGTTTTTT CASSIQGQPNTGELFF
- TRBJ2-2 few TRBV6-5 TGTGCCAGCAGTTACTACGGGATGAACACCGGGGAGCTGTTTTTT CASSYYGMNTGELFF
- TRBJ1-5 few TRBV12-3/TRBV12-4 TGTGCCAGCAGCCAGTCGGGAGGTGCTCAGCCCCAGCATTTT CASSQSGGAQPQHF
TRBD1 TRBJ2-6 many TRBV12-3/TRBV12-4 TGTGCCAGCAGAGGACAGGGGGGATCTGGGGCCAACGTCCTGACTTTC CASRGQGGSGANVLTF
- TRBJ1-1 many TRBV15 TGTGCCACCAGCCGGAGTGGCAGGAACACTGAAGCTTTCTTT CATSRSGRNTEAFF
TRBD1 TRBJ1-2 - TRBV20-1 TGCAGTGCAGACGACAGGGAAGACTATGGCTACACCTTC CSADDREDYGYTF
TRBD1 TRBJ1-3 - TRBV4-1 TGCGCCAGCAGCCACCCCTTTGCAGGGGGCGGAAACACCATATATTTT CASSHPFAGGGNTIYF
- TRBJ1-2 many TRBV2 TGTGCCAGCAGTGAAGGGGGTTCCTATGGCTACACCTTC CASSEGGSYGYTF
- TRBJ2-6 - TRBV25-1 TGTGCCAGCAGTGAACAGGGGACCTATGGGGCCAACGTCCTGACTTTC CASSEQGTYGANVLTF
- TRBJ2-7 - TRBV15 TGTGCCACCAGCAGAGATCAGGGGTCCTACGAGCAGTACTTC CATSRDQGSYEQYF
- TRBJ2-5 - TRBV10-3 TGTGCCATCAGTGTTGGAGGCGGGCTAGGTCAGCCCCAGTACTTC CAISVGGGLGQPQYF
- TRBJ2-5 many TRBV19 - CASSISGQGQETQYF
- TRBJ1-1 - TRBV2 TGTGCCAGCAGTGGGACTAGCGGGGCTTTCTTT CASSGTSGAFF
TRBD1 TRBJ2-5 once TRBV12-3/TRBV12-4 TGTGCCAGCAGCCGTCGGGACAGGGCAGAGACCCAGTACTTC CASSRRDRAETQYF
TRBD2 TRBJ2-5 many TRBV7-9 TGTGCCAGCAGCTTAAGCGGGGAACCGCAAGAGACCCAGTACTTC CASSLSGEPQETQYF
- TRBJ1-2 many TRBV5-8 TGTGCCAGCACCTCTCCTATCAGGGATGGCTACACCTTC CASTSPIRDGYTF
TRBD1 TRBJ2-5 - TRBV7-9 TGTGCCAGCAGTTTATCGGGACAGGAAGAGACCCAGTACTTC CASSLSGQEETQYF
TRBD1 TRBJ2-1 - TRBV2 TGTGCCAGCAGTGAAAGGACAGGTGCCTACAATGAGCAGTTCTTC CASSERTGAYNEQFF
- TRBJ1-4 - TRBV20-1 TGCAGTGCTAGAGATCCGGGGACGGGTGAAAAACTGTTTTTT CSARDPGTGEKLFF
- TRBJ1-6 - TRBV10-2 TGCGCCAGCATGAAGGTCCGCAATCAGCCCCTCCACTTT CASMKVRNQPLHF
- TRBJ2-5 many TRBV7-7 TGTGCCAGCAGCTTAGGACCCCACCAAGAGACCCAGTACTTC CASSLGPHQETQYF
TRBD1 TRBJ2-2 - TRBV7-3 TGTGCCAGCAGCTCGCGGTGGACCGGGACAGGGGGCACCGGGGAGCTGTTTTTT CASSSRWTGTGGTGELFF
- TRBJ1-1 - TRBV9 TGTGCCAGCAGGCCCGACAGAGCGAACACTGAAGCTTTCTTT CASRPDRANTEAFF
TRBD1 TRBJ1-2 - TRBV9 TGTGCCAGCAGCCCAGGGGGGGCTGAAGCTTTCGGAGTTATTTATGGCTACACCTTC CASSPGGAEAFGVIYGYTF